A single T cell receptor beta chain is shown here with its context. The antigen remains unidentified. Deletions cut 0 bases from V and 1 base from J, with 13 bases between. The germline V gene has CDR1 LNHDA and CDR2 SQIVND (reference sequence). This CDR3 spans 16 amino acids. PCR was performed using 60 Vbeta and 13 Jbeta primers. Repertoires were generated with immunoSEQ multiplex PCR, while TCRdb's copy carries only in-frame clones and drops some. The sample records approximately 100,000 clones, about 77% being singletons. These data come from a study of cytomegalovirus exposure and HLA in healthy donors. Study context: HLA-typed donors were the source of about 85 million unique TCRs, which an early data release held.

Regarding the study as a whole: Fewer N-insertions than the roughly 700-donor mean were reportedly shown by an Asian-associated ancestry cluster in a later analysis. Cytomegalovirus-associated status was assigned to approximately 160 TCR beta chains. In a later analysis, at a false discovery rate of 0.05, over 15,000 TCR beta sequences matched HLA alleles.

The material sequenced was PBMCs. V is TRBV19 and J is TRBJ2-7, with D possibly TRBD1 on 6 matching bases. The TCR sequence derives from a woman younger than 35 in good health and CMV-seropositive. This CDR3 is CASSIDPGTSSYEQYF. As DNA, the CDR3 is TGTGCCAGTAGTATAGACCCCGGGACATCGTCCTACGAGCAGTACTTC.